The present T cell receptor (beta chain) was sequenced within a study of radiotherapy plus CTLA-4 blockade in lung cancer (dated by TCRdb to between 2017 and 2018). Concerning the study at large: Among enrolled patients, approximately 17% had an objective response and approximately 30% reached disease control. What the work shows at the level of the full study, not this receptor alone: After treatment with radiotherapy and ipilimumab, TCR clones that originated in tumors expanded in peripheral blood. The strongest predictors of response were reported to be early dynamic shifts in blood T cell clones along with a rise in serum interferon-beta following radiation.

The library relied on the immunoSEQ multiplex PCR assay. The clones in this table, taken by TCRdb from immuneACCESS, are in-frame only. Not every clone is retained; where verified, under half of the shortfall comes from an unresolved V gene, and the cause of the rest is unknown. The sample table holds about 78,000 clones, of which more than 85% were seen once. The ten largest clones represent roughly 0.95% of the sample. From a lookup of the germline V gene, CDR1 and CDR2 are MDHEN and SYDVKM. Cut back by 2 bases and 7 bases, the V and J ends lie 12 bases apart. Inclusive of the bounding cysteine and phenylalanine, the CDR3 is 15 residues long. Only CDR3 DNA remains: 45 bases, in frame from the first base. The study evaluated CTLA-4 blockade (ipilimumab) given together with focal radiation therapy in patients who had chemo-refractory metastatic non-small-cell lung cancer. Of note for this clone: Its antigen target is currently unknown. Base quality data are lacking; no much larger clone is found one base away.

This TCR came from a human donor with non-small cell lung cancer who had stable disease on radiotherapy plus ipilimumab. Sequenced material: peripheral blood, taken from a patient treated with radiotherapy plus ipilimumab. This receptor chain uses TRBV28 and TRBJ1-6; the D gene is possibly TRBD1, with 5 bases matching. The DNA reads TGTGCCAGCAGTTTAAAAGACAGACGGAATTCACCCCTCCACTTT. Translated, this is CASSLKDRRNSPLHF. Extended through the reference TRBV28 and TRBJ1-6 proteins, this CDR3 yields the full variable domain: DVKVTQSSRYLVKRTGEKVFLECVQDMDHENMFWYRQDPGLGLRLIYFSYDVKMKEKGDIPEGYSVSREKKERFSLILESASTNQTSMYLCASSLKDRRNSPLHFGNGTRLTVT.